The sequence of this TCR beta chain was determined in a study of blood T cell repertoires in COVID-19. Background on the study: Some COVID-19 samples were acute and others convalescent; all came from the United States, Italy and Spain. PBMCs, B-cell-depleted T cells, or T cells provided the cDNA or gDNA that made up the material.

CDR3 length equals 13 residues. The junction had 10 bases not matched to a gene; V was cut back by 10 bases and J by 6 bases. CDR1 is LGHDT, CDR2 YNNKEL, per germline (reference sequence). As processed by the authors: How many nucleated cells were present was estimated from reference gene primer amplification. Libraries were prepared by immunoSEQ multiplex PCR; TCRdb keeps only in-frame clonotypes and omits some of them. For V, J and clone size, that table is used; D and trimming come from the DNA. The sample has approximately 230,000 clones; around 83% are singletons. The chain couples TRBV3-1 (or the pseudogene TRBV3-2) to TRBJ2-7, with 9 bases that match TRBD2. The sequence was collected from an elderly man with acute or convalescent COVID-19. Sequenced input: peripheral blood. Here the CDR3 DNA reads TGTGCCACTAAAGCGGGGGGAGCGTCCGAGCAGTACTTC. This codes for CATKAGGASEQYF.